This TCR beta chain emerged from a study of OX40 agonist ivuxolimab in advanced cancers. Study background: Prior anti-PD-1, anti-PD-L1 or anti-CTLA-4 therapy was allowed; roughly 40% had some.

A remark on this clone: What it binds is not known.

Whole-study findings and limits: Some of the nonresponding patients also showed low levels of normalized T-cell clonal expansion. Partial responders at 0.1-3.0 mg/kg had among the lowest clonal expansion.

V dropped 0 bases and J dropped 0 bases, with 12 bases sitting between them. Germline V CDR1 and CDR2: LGHNA, YSLEER. The CDR3 extends over 18 amino acids. The method was immunoSEQ multiplex PCR; TCRdb's version includes in-frame clones alone and lacks a portion of them. Among about 74,000 clones, roughly 84% were seen once, and the ten largest hold over 2%. The chain uses TRBV4-3 and TRBJ1-6; D might be TRBD1 (5 bases). The clonotype was recovered from an adult with an advanced solid tumor such as melanoma, head and neck, liver or kidney cancer. The sequencing here drew on CD4+ or CD8+ T cells sorted from blood, taken in a trial of the OX40 agonist ivuxolimab. CDR3 sequence reads: CASSQEAHRRSYNSPLHF. The CDR3 nucleotides are TGCGCCAGCAGCCAAGAAGCCCACAGGCGCTCCTATAATTCACCCCTCCACTTT.